What follows describes a single TCR beta chain. The antigen is undetermined. This CDR3 is built from 14 residues. Per germline, CDR1 LNHNV and CDR2 YYDKDF (reference sequence). With V trimmed by 5 bases and J by 4 bases, 6 bases remained unmatched. This specimen comes from a study of PD-1 blockade in classical Hodgkin lymphoma. The study, taken as a whole, reports: Diversity in CD4+ TCRs, unlike that measured in CD8+ TCRs, had risen significantly by C4D1. It was among complete responders that baseline diversity resembled that of newly diagnosed patients.

The assay was immunoSEQ multiplex PCR, and TCRdb's table has in-frame clones only and misses some. Of 25,000 to 30,000 clones listed, approximately 87% are singletons. Each of the patients experienced relapse following autologous stem cell transplantation, and their brentuximab vedotin exposure differed. This sequence was found in a human donor with classical Hodgkin lymphoma. The chain has TRBV15 and TRBJ1-1; 8 bases align to TRBD1. Material: peripheral blood mononuclear cells (PBMCs), obtained before the second cycle of nivolumab. The CDR3 loop is CATSDGQGITEAFF. The CDR3 nucleotides read TGTGCCACCAGCGACGGACAGGGAATCACTGAAGCTTTCTTT.